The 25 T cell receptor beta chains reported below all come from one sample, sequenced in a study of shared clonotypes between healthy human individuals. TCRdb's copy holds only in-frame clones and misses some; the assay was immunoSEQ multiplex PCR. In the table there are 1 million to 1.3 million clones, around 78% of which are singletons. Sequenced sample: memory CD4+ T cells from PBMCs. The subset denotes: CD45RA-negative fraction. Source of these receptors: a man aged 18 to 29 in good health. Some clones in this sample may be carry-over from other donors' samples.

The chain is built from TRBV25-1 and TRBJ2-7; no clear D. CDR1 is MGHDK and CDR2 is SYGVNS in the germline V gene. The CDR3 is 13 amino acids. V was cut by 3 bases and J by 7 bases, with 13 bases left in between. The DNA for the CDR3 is TGTGCCAGCAGTGATCCGGGCCTGAGGGAGCAGTACTTC. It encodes CASSDPGLREQYF.

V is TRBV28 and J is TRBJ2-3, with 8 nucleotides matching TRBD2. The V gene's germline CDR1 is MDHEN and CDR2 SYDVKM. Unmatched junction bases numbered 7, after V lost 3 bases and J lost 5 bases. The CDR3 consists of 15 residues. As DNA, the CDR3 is TGTGCCAGCAGTTTTGGACCGGGGGGGGGAGATACGCAGTATTTT. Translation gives CASSFGPGGGDTQYF. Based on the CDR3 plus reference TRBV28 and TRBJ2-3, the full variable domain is DVKVTQSSRYLVKRTGEKVFLECVQDMDHENMFWYRQDPGLGLRLIYFSYDVKMKEKGDIPEGYSVSREKKERFSLILESASTNQTSMYLCASSFGPGGGDTQYFGPGTRLTVL.

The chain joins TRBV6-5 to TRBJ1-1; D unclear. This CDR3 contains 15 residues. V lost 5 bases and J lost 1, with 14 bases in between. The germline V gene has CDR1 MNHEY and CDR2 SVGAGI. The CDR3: CASSPQSTWNTEAFF. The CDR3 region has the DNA TGTGCCAGCAGTCCTCAGAGCACATGGAACACTGAAGCTTTCTTT.

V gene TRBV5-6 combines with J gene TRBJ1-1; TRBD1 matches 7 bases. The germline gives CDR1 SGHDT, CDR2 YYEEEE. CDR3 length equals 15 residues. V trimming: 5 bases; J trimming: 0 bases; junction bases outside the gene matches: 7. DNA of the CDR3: TGTGCCAGCAGTTCTGACAGGGCCCTGAACACTGAAGCTTTCTTT. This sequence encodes CASSSDRALNTEAFF. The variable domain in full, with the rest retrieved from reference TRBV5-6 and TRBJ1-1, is DAGVTQSPTHLIKTRGQQVTLRCSPKSGHDTVSWYQQALGQGPQFIFQYYEEEERQRGNFPDRFSGHQFPNYSSELNVNALLLGDSALYLCASSSDRALNTEAFFGQGTRLTVV.

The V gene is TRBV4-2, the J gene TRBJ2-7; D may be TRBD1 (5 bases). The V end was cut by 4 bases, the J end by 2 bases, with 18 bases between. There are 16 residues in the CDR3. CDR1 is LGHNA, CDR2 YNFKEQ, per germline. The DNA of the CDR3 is TGTGCCAGCAGCCCGCGGCATCCGGACATCACCTACGAGCAGTACTTC. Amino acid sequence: CASSPRHPDITYEQYF.

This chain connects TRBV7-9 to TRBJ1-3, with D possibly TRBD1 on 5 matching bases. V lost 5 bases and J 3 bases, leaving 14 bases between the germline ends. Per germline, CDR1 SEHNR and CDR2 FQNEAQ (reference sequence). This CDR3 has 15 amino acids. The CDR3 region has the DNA TGTGCCAGCAGCCTACCCCGGGACTTTGGAAACACCATATATTTT. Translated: CASSLPRDFGNTIYF.

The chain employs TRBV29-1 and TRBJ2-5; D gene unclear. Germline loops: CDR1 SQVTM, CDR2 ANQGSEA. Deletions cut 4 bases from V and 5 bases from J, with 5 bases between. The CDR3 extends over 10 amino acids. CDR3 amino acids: CSVGVETQYF. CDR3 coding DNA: TGCAGCGTTGGGGTCGAGACCCAGTACTTC.

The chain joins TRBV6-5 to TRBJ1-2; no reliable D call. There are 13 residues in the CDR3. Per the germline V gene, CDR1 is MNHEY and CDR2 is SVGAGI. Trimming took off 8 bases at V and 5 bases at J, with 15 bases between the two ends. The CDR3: CASRPGRAYGYTF. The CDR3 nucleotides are TGTGCCAGCCGGCCGGGCCGAGCATATGGCTACACCTTC.

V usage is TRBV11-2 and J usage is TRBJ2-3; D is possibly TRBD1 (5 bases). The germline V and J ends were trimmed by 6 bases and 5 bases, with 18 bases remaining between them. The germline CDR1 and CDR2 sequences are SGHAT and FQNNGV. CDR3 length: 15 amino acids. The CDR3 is CASRFVRHQGDTQYF. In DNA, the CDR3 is TGTGCCAGCAGATTCGTTCGCCACCAGGGAGATACGCAGTATTTT.

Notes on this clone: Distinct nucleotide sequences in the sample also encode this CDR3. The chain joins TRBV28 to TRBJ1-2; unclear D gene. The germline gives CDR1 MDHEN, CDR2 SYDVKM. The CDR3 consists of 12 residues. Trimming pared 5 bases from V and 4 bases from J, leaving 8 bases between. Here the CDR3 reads CASSPTLYGYTF. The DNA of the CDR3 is TGTGCCAGCAGTCCCACCCTCTATGGCTACACCTTC.

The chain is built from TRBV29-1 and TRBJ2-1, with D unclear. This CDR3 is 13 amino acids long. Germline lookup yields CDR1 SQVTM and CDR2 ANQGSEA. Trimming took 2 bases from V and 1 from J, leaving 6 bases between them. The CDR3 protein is CSVERRSYNEQFF. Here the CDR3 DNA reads TGCAGCGTTGAAAGAAGGTCCTACAATGAGCAGTTCTTC.

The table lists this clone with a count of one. The CDR3 spells CASSSHGGAPYEQYF. DNA for the CDR3: TGTGCCAGCAGCTCCCACGGCGGGGCGCCCTACGAGCAGTACTTC. This chain uses TRBV7-9 with TRBJ2-7; perhaps TRBD2 as D (6 bases). CDR1 SEHNR and CDR2 FQNEAQ come from the germline V gene (reference sequence). The germline V and J ends were trimmed by 4 bases and 2 bases, with 15 bases remaining between them. The CDR3 loop spans 15 amino acids. Variable domain in full (rest from reference TRBV7-9 and TRBJ2-7): DTGVSQNPRHKITKRGQNVTFRCDPISEHNRLYWYRQTLGQGPEFLTYFQNEAQLEKSRLLSDRFSAERPKGSFSTLEIQRTEQGDSAMYLCASSSHGGAPYEQYFGPGTRLTVT.

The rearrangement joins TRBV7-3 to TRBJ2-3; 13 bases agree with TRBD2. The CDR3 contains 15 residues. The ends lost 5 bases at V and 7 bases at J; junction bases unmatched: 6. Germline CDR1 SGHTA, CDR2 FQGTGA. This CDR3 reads CASSILAGGPNTQYF. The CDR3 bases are TGTGCCAGCAGCATACTAGCGGGAGGGCCGAATACGCAGTATTTT.

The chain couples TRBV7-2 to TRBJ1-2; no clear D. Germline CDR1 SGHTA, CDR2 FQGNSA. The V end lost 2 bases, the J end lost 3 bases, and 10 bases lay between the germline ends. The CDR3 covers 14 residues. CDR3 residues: CASSLYGDYYGYTF. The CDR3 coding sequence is TGTGCCAGCAGCTTATATGGAGATTACTATGGCTACACCTTC.

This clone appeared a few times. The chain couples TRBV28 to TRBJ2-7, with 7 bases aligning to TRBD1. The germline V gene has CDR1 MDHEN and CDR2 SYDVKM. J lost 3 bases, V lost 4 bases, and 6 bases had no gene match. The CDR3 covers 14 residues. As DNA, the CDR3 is TGTGCCAGCAGTTCACAGGACAGGCACTACGAGCAGTACTTC. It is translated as CASSSQDRHYEQYF.

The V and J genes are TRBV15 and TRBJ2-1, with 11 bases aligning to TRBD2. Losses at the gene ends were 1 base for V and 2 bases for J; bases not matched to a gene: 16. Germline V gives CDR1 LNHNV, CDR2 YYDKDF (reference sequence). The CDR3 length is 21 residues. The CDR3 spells CATSRVSQLAGDRGAYNEQFF. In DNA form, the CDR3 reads TGTGCCACCAGCAGAGTATCCCAACTAGCGGGAGACCGCGGCGCCTACAATGAGCAGTTCTTC.

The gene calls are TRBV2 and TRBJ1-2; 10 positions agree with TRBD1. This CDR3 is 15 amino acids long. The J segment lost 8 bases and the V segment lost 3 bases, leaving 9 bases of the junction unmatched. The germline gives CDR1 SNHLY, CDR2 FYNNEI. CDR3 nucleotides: TGTGCCAGCAGTGACTCCGCGGACAGGGGGTCAGGCTACACCTTC. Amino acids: CASSDSADRGSGYTF.

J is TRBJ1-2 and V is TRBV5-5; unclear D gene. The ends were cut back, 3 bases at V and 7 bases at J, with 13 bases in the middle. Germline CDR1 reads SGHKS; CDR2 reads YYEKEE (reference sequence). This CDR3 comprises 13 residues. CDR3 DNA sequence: TGTGCCAGCAGCTCTTCCGACACGTCTGGCTACACCTTC. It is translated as CASSSSDTSGYTF.

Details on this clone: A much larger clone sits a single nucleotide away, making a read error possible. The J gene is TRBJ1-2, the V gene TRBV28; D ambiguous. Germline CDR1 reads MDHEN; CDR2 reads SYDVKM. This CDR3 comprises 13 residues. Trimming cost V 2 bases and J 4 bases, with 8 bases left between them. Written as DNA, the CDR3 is TGTGCCAGCAGTTTAAGCGCATCCTATGGCTACACCTTC. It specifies CASSLSASYGYTF.

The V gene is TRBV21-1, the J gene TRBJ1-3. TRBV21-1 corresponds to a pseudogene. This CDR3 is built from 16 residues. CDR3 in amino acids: CASSPRTGGSGNTIYF. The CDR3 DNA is TGTGCCAGCAGCCCCAGGACGGGAGGCTCTGGAAACACCATATATTTT.

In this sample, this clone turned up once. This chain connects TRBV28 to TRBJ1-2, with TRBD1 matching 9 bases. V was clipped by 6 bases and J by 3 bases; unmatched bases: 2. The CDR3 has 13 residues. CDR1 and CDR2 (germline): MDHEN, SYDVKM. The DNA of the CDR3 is TGTGCCAGCAGCTGGGACAGGGACTATGGCTACACCTTC. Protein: CASSWDRDYGYTF.

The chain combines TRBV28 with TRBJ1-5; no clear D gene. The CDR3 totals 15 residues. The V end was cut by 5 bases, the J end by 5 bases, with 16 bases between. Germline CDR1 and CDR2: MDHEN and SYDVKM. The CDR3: CASSADRPVDQPQHF. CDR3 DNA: TGTGCCAGCAGTGCTGACCGGCCAGTTGATCAGCCCCAGCATTTT.

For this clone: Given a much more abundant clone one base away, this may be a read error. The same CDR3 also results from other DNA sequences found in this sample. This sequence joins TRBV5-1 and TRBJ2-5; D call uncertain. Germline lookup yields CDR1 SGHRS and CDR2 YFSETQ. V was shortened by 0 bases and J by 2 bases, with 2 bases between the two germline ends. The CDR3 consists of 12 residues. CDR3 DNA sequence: TGCGCCAGCAGCTTGGCGCAAGAGACCCAGTACTTC. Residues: CASSLAQETQYF.

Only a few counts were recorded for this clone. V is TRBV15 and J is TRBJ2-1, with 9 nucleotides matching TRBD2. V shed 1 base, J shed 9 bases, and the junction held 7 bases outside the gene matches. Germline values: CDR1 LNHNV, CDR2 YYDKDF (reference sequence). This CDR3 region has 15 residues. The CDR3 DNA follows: TGTGCCACCAGCAGAGGGGCTAGCGGGACCCGTGAGCAGTTCTTC. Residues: CATSRGASGTREQFF.

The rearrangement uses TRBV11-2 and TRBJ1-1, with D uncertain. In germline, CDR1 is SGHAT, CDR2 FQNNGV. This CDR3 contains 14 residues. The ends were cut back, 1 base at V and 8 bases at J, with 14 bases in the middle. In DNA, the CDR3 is TGTGCCAGCAGCTTAGTGCGAGGAAAACCAGAAGCTTTCTTT. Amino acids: CASSLVRGKPEAFF.